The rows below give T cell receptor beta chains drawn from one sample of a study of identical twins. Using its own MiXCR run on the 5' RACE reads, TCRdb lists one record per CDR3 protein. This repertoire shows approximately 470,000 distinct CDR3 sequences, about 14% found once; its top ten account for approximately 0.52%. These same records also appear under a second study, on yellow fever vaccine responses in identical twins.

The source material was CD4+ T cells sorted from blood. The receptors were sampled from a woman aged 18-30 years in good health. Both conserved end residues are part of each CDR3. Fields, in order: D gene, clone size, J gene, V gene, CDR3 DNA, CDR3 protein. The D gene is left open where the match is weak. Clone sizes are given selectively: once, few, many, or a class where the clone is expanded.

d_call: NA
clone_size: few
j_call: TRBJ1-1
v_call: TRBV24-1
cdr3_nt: TGTGCCACCAGTGGTCCCTCACCCCGGGGCCACACTGAAGCTTTCTTT
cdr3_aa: CATSGPSPRGHTEAFF

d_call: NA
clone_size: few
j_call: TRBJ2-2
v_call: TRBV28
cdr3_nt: TGTGCCAGCAGTCCCGGACCTCTCCGAAACACCGGGGAGCTGTTTTTT
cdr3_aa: CASSPGPLRNTGELFF

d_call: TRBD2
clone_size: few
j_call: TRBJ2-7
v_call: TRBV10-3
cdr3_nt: TGTGCCATCAGTCACCTCGGGGGGGACCACCCCTACGAGCAGTACTTC
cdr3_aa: CAISHLGGDHPYEQYF

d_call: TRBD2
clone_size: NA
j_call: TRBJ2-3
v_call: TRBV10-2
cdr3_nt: TGCGCCAGCAGTGAGTCGGGCGGGAGTGGCACAGATACGCAGTATTTT
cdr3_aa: CASSESGGSGTDTQYF

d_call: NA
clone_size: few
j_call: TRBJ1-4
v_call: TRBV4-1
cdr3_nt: TGCGCCAGCAGCCAAGAAGGGAGCGGAAATGAAAAACTGTTTTTT
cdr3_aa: CASSQEGSGNEKLFF

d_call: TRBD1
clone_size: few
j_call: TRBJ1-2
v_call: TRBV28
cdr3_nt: TGTGCCAGCAGTTACAGGGGGTACGGTTATGGCTACACCTTC
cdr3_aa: CASSYRGYGYGYTF

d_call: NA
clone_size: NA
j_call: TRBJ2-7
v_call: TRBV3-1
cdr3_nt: TGTGCCAGCAGCCAAGAACCGGTTTCCGACGAGCAGTACTTC
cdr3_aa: CASSQEPVSDEQYF

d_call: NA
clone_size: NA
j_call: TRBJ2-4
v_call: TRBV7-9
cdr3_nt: TGTGCCAGCAGCTCAACGGGGCGGAGTTTGGACTTC
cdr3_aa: CASSSTGRSLDF

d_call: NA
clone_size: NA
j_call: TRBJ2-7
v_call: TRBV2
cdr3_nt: TGTGCCAGCAATTCCGACAGCTACGAGCAGTACTTC
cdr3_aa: CASNSDSYEQYF

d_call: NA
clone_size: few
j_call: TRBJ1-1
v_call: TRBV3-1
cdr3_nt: TGTGCCAGCAGCCAAGATCTGGCAGGGACGTCTGAAGCTTTCTTT
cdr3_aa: CASSQDLAGTSEAFF

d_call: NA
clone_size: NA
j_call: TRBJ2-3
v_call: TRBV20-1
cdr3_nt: TGCAGTGCTAGACCGCTACTAGGGAGCACAGATACGCAGTATTTT
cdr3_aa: CSARPLLGSTDTQYF

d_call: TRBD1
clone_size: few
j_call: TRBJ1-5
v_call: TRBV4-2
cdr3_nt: TGTGCCAGCAGCCCAGGGGGGCAGGGGACGGGCCAGCCCCAGCATTTT
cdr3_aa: CASSPGGQGTGQPQHF

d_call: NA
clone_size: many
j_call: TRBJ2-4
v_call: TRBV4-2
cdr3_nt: TGTGCCAGCAGCCAAGGTGGGCAGAAGGAGAGAAACATTCAGTACTTC
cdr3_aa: CASSQGGQKERNIQYF

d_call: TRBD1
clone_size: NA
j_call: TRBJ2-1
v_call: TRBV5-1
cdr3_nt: TGCGCCAGCAGCTTGGAAGGGACAGGGGTAAATGAGCAGTTCTTC
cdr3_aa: CASSLEGTGVNEQFF

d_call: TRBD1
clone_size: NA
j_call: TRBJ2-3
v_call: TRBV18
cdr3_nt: TGTGCCAGCTCACCAGCCAGGGGGATCCCAGATACGCAGTATTTT
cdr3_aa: CASSPARGIPDTQYF

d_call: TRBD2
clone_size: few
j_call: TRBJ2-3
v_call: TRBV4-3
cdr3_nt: TGCGCCAGCAGCAGGGACGGGAGGGCTGGAACAGATACGCAGTATTTT
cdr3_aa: CASSRDGRAGTDTQYF

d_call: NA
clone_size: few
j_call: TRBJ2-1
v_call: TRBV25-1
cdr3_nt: TGTGCCAGCAGTAACCCGGGACCCGGCCAGAATGAGCAGTTCTTC
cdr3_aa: CASSNPGPGQNEQFF

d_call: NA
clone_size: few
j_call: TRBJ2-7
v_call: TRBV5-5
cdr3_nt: TGTGCCAGCAGCTTGTGGGGATACGAGCAGTACTTC
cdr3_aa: CASSLWGYEQYF

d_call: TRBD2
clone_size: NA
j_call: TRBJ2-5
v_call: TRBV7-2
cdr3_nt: TGTGCCAGCAGATCCGGGAGGGCCCTCACGGAGACCCAGTACTTC
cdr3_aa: CASRSGRALTETQYF

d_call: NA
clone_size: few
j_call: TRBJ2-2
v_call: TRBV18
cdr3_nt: TGTGCCAGCTCACCAACGAGGGTCACCGGGGAGCTGTTTTTT
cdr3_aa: CASSPTRVTGELFF

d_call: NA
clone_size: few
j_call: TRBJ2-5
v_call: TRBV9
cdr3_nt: TGTGCCAGCAGCGAGGTTGGAGAGACCCAGTACTTC
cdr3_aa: CASSEVGETQYF

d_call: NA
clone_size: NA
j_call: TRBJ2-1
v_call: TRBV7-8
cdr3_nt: TGTGCCAGCAGCCCCAATGGGGGGCCGATTACTGAGCAGTTCTTC
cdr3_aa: CASSPNGGPITEQFF

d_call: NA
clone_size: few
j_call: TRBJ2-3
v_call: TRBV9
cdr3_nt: TGTGCCAGCAGCGTAGCTATTGTGGGGGATACGCAGTATTTT
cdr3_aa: CASSVAIVGDTQYF

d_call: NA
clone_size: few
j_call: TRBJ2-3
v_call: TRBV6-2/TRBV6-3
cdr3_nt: TGTGCCAGCAGTTACCGTCTAGATACGCAGTATTTT
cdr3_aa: CASSYRLDTQYF

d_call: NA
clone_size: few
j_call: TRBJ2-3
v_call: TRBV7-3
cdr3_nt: TGTGCCAGCAGCCCAAACGCTAGGGAAACTAGCACAGATACGCAGTATTTT
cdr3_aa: CASSPNARETSTDTQYF

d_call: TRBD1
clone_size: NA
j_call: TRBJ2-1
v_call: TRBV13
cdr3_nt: TGTGCCAGCAGCGCGACAGGGCGGCAGCAGTTCTTC
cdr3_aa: CASSATGRQQFF

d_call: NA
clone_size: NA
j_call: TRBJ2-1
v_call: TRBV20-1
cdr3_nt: TGCAGTGTAGTGAGGAACCGGGGCAATGAGCAGTTCTTC
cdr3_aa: CSVVRNRGNEQFF

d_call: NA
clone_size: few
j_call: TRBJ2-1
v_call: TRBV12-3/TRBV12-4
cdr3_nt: TGTGCCAGCTGTTCCTACAATGAGCAGTTCTTC
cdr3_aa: CASCSYNEQFF

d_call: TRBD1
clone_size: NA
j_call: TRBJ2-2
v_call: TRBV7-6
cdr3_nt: TGTGCCAGCAGCTTCGGGACAGGCCGCACCGGGGAGCTGTTTTTT
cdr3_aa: CASSFGTGRTGELFF

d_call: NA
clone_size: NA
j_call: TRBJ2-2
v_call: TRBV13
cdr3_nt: TGTGCCAGCAGCTTCCTTCGCGGGGCCGGGGAGCTGTTTTTT
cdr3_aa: CASSFLRGAGELFF